This T cell receptor beta chain was retrieved from a study of CD8 T cells in Susac syndrome. Trimming removed 0 bases from V and 2 bases from J, with 8 bases in between. CDR3 size: 14 residues. Germline V gives CDR1 SGHRS, CDR2 YFSETQ. Random hexamers were used to reverse transcribe the RNA input (about 0.5 to 1 ug). By means of immunoSEQ multiplex PCR, TCR beta CDR3 spanning 54 Vbeta and 13 Jbeta underwent amplification. TCRdb re-analysed the immunoSEQ multiplex PCR reads in MiXCR, keeping a single row per CDR3 protein. The sample has about 190,000 distinct CDR3 sequences, 95% seen once. In blood CD8+ and CD4+ T cells, TCR beta underwent sequencing.

This clonotype was sampled from a human donor with Susac syndrome. Specimen: CD8+ T cells from PBMCs. V gene TRBV5-1 combines with J gene TRBJ2-5; D unresolved. CDR3 in DNA: TGCGCCAGCAGCTTGGCCCGGTCACAAGAGACCCAGTACTTC. Its protein is CASSLARSQETQYF.